These 31 T cell receptor beta chains came from one sample sequenced in a study of PD-L1 blockade in urothelial cancer. Described time point: pretreatment peripheral blood. Data came from immunoSEQ multiplex PCR; TCRdb stores just in-frame clones and leaves some out. Among 70,000 to 90,000 clones, more than 75% were seen once, and the ten largest hold approximately 14%. Sample: PBMCs, taken around atezolizumab (anti-PD-L1) treatment. All receptors come from a man aged 55-75 years with urothelial cancer.

This rearrangement joins TRBV19 to TRBJ2-5; tentative D call: TRBD1 (6 bases). The V gene lost 10 bases and the J gene lost 4 bases, with 19 bases spanning the gap. CDR3 length: 14 amino acids. The germline gives CDR1 LNHDA, CDR2 SQIVND (reference sequence). In nucleotides, the CDR3 is TGTGCCATTCTGACAGGCCCTCGGGCAGAGACCCAGTACTTC. Protein: CAILTGPRAETQYF. Drawing the rest from reference TRBV19 and TRBJ2-5, the complete variable domain is DGGITQSPKYLFRKEGQNVTLSCEQNLNHDAMYWYRQDPGQGLRLIYYSQIVNDFQKGDIAEGYSVSREKKESFPLTVTSAQKNPTAFYLCAILTGPRAETQYFGPGTRLLVL.

V is TRBV5-5 and J is TRBJ2-7; 12 bases align to TRBD2. The CDR3 is 15 residues long. Germline V gene data show CDR1 as SGHKS and CDR2 as YYEKEE (reference sequence). V shed 4 bases and J 2 bases; nucleotides not matched to a gene: 4. The CDR3 sequence is CASSRTSGDTYEQYF. The DNA of the CDR3 is TGTGCCAGCAGCCGGACTAGCGGGGACACCTACGAGCAGTACTTC.

This chain connects TRBV5-8 to TRBJ2-3; TRBD1 aligns across 7 bases. This CDR3 is built from 13 residues. CDR1 is SGHTS and CDR2 is YDEGEE in the germline V gene. V shed 4 bases, J shed 6 bases, and the junction held 5 bases outside the gene matches. CDR3 loop: CASSQTGIDTQYF. DNA of the CDR3: TGTGCCAGCAGCCAGACAGGGATTGATACGCAGTATTTT.

This clone was counted once. CDR3 in DNA: TGTGCCAGTAGTCCCCACGGACTAGCGGGGCTTACGCAGTATTTT. Amino acids: CASSPHGLAGLTQYF. J is TRBJ2-3 and V is TRBV19; TRBD2 aligns across 12 bases. J gave up 8 bases and V 5 bases, and 8 bases lay outside the gene matches. The CDR3 contains 15 residues. The germline CDR1 and CDR2 sequences are LNHDA and SQIVND (reference sequence).

The V and J genes are TRBV9 and TRBJ1-5; 7 bases are a match to TRBD1. The V gene end was trimmed by 3 bases and the J gene end by 6 bases; junction bases not matched to a gene: 6. CDR3 length: 14 amino acids. From germline, CDR1 is SGDLS and CDR2 YYNGEE. CDR3 nucleotide sequence: TGTGCCAGCAGCGCCCAGGGGGGAGGTCAGCCCCAGCATTTT. Protein product: CASSAQGGGQPQHF.

CDR3 DNA sequence: TGCGCCAGCAGCTTGGAGCAGGGATTTTACGAGCAGTACTTC. Protein sequence: CASSLEQGFYEQYF. The chain employs TRBV5-1 and TRBJ2-7; a weak D match, TRBD1 (5 bases). Germline values: CDR1 SGHRS, CDR2 YFSETQ. V lost 0 bases and J lost 4, with 11 bases in between. The CDR3 runs 14 residues.

The chain is built from TRBV9 and TRBJ2-5, with D possibly matching TRBD2 (6 bases). The CDR3 runs 16 residues. The ends were cut back, 4 bases at V and 2 bases at J, with 18 bases in the middle. Germline V gene data show CDR1 as SGDLS and CDR2 as YYNGEE. The CDR3, as DNA: TGTGCCAGCAGCTTGACTAGTGCGGGGCTGCAAGAGACCCAGTACTTC. Translation: CASSLTSAGLQETQYF.

This chain uses TRBV5-6 with TRBJ2-7, with 8 positions matching TRBD1. V lost 0 bases to trimming and J lost 10 bases; unmatched junction nucleotides: 9. In germline, CDR1 is SGHDT, CDR2 YYEEEE. The CDR3 is 14 amino acids. The chain's CDR3 is CASSLGETGGIQYF. The CDR3 DNA is TGTGCCAGCAGCTTGGGGGAAACAGGGGGAATTCAGTACTTC.

The V gene is TRBV27, the J gene TRBJ2-7, with TRBD2 matching 9 bases. The germline CDR1 and CDR2 sequences are MNHEY and SMNVEV (reference sequence). The CDR3 contains 13 residues. V dropped 9 bases and J dropped 3; count of bases not matched to a gene: 6. CDR3: CASSGGRGYEQYF. The CDR3 nucleotides are TGTGCCAGTAGCGGGGGCAGGGGCTACGAGCAGTACTTC.

The count of this clone is one. The chain links TRBV18 to TRBJ2-6, with a possible D match to TRBD2 (6 bases). Germline V gene sequence: CDR1 KGHSH, CDR2 LQKENI. The CDR3 is made up of 17 amino acids. The ends were cut back, 3 bases at V and 0 bases at J, with 12 bases in the middle. Written as DNA, the CDR3 is TGTGCCAGCTCACCGCAATCGGGGGTCTCTGGGGCCAACGTCCTGACTTTC. Translated, it gives CASSPQSGVSGANVLTF.

The V call is TRBV10-3, the J call TRBJ2-1, with 9 bases aligning to TRBD2. Germline V gene data show CDR1 as ENHRY and CDR2 as SYGVKD. V was clipped by 7 bases and J by 0 bases; unmatched bases: 4. The CDR3 spans 15 residues. This CDR3 reads CAITSSGSSYNEQFF. The CDR3 coding sequence is TGTGCCATCACGAGTAGCGGGAGCTCCTACAATGAGCAGTTCTTC.

This clone was seen at least ten times. The chain employs TRBV4-1 and TRBJ1-1, with D possibly TRBD1 on 5 matching bases. Looked up from germline, CDR1 is MGHRA and CDR2 is YSYEKL. The CDR3 loop spans 15 amino acids. V was shortened by 0 bases and J by 3 bases, with 11 bases between the two germline ends. The CDR3: CASSQEPGGDTEAFF. The CDR3 bases are TGCGCCAGCAGCCAAGAGCCCGGGGGGGACACTGAAGCTTTCTTT.

The chain joins TRBV4-2 to TRBJ1-4; D gene unclear. V lost 1 base and J 8 bases, leaving 11 bases between the germline ends. The germline CDR1 and CDR2 sequences are LGHNA and YNFKEQ. This CDR3 contains 14 residues. CDR3 region: CASSQAGFSEKLFF. The DNA of the CDR3 is TGTGCCAGCAGCCAAGCTGGGTTTAGCGAAAAACTGTTTTTT.

The V gene is TRBV10-1, the J gene TRBJ2-7; D remains unclear. CDR3 length equals 14 residues. The germline CDR1 and CDR2 sequences are WNHNN and SYGVQD (reference sequence). The V end was cut by 0 bases, the J end by 2 bases, with 8 bases between. In DNA, the CDR3 is TGCGCCAGCAGTGAGTCGAATCTAGCCTACGAGCAGTACTTC. Translation gives CASSESNLAYEQYF.

This clone was detected once. The chain is built from TRBV5-1 and TRBJ2-7, with 8 bases identical to TRBD1. The CDR3 consists of 15 residues. CDR1 and CDR2 from the germline V gene are SGHRS and YFSETQ. J lost 0 bases, V lost 4 bases, and 6 bases had no gene match. CDR3 bases: TGCGCCAGCAGCCCGCGACAGGGGTTCTCCTACGAGCAGTACTTC. Amino acids: CASSPRQGFSYEQYF. The full variable domain, rest sourced from reference TRBV5-1 and TRBJ2-7, is KAGVTQTPRYLIKTRGQQVTLSCSPISGHRSVSWYQQTPGQGLQFLFEYFSETQRNKGNFPGRFSGRQFSNSRSEMNVSTLELGDSALYLCASSPRQGFSYEQYFGPGTRLTVT.

This clone was counted a single time. The V and J genes are TRBV6-5 and TRBJ2-7, with TRBD2 matching 10 bases. V dropped 5 bases and J dropped 4; count of bases not matched to a gene: 5. Germline CDR1 and CDR2: MNHEY and SVGAGI. The CDR3 spans 14 residues. Here the CDR3 reads CASSRIAGGYEQYF. Here the CDR3 DNA reads TGTGCCAGCAGTCGCATAGCGGGAGGTTACGAGCAGTACTTC.

The CDR3 coding sequence is TGCGCCAGCAGTGAGTCGCGCGACTATGGCTACACCTTC. Translating it yields CASSESRDYGYTF. The J gene is TRBJ1-2, the V gene TRBV10-2; no clear D gene. Germline CDR1 is WSHSY and CDR2 is SAAADI. Trimming left V 0 bases short and J 3 bases short, with 5 bases between. The CDR3 has 13 residues.

The CDR3 DNA sequence: TGTGCCAGCAGCGGGAGGGACTTTAGGACCTACGAGCAGTACTTC. As protein: CASSGRDFRTYEQYF. This sequence joins TRBV9 and TRBJ2-7, with a tentative D call TRBD2 (6 bases). V was trimmed by 3 bases and J by 2 bases, leaving 15 bases between them. This CDR3 is built from 15 residues. Per germline, CDR1 SGDLS and CDR2 YYNGEE.

The chain recombines TRBV18 with TRBJ2-5, with no clear D. Trimming removed 3 bases from V and 2 bases from J, with 7 bases in between. The CDR3 consists of 13 residues. Germline loops: CDR1 KGHSH, CDR2 LQKENI. The CDR3 DNA reads as TGTGCCAGCTCACCGGGCAGTCAAGAGACCCAGTACTTC. This encodes CASSPGSQETQYF.

As DNA, the CDR3 is TGTGCCAGCGGTCTGCTAACCTACGAGCAGTACTTC. It is translated as CASGLLTYEQYF. The chain has TRBV2 and TRBJ2-7, with D unclear. The CDR3 is 12 amino acids. Trimming removed 8 bases from V and 2 bases from J, with 10 bases in between. Germline V gene lookup returns CDR1 SNHLY and CDR2 FYNNEI.

The chain joins TRBV4-3 to TRBJ2-7, with 8 bases aligning to TRBD2. The germline gives CDR1 LGHNA, CDR2 YSLEER. The CDR3 length is 15 residues. The trim removed 0 bases at V and 3 bases at J, leaving 4 bases unmatched. CDR3 region: CASSQDRGTSYEQYF. The CDR3 DNA reads as TGCGCCAGCAGCCAAGATCGGGGGACTAGCTACGAGCAGTACTTC.

The rearrangement uses TRBV6-6 and TRBJ2-5, with 7 bases identical to TRBD2. Germline CDR1 MNHNY, CDR2 SVGAGI (reference sequence). J was trimmed by 2 bases and V by 6 bases; bases with no gene match: 9. The CDR3 length is 15 residues. The CDR3, as DNA: TGTGCCAGCAGCCGACGAGCGGGGATACAAGAGACCCAGTACTTC. It is translated as CASSRRAGIQETQYF.

This chain connects TRBV27 to TRBJ2-2, with D perhaps TRBD1 (6 bases). In germline, CDR1 is MNHEY, CDR2 SMNVEV (reference sequence). Between the trimmed V and J ends, which lost 1 base and 5 bases, there was a span of 14 bases. CDR3 length: 16 residues. CDR3 nucleotides: TGTGCCAGCAGTTTATATGGGACACTAAATACCGGGGAGCTGTTTTTT. Translating it yields CASSLYGTLNTGELFF.

The chain carries TRBV6-6 and TRBJ1-2; a weak D match, TRBD1 (6 bases). Germline loops: CDR1 MNHNY, CDR2 SVGAGI (reference sequence). The V end was cut by 2 bases, the J end by 8 bases, with 12 bases between. The CDR3 length is 13 residues. The CDR3 coding sequence is TGTGCCAGCAGTTACGCGGGGGCGGGAGGCTACACCTTC. It yields the protein CASSYAGAGGYTF.

The gene calls are TRBV2 and TRBJ2-5; D not resolved. Germline CDR1 and CDR2: SNHLY and FYNNEI. The CDR3 runs to 12 residues. Trimming removed 7 bases at V and 0 bases at J, with 6 bases between. This CDR3 reads CASTRYQETQYF. Here the CDR3 DNA reads TGTGCCAGCACCAGGTACCAAGAGACCCAGTACTTC. Full variable domain (rest looked up from reference TRBV2 and TRBJ2-5): EPEVTQTPSHQVTQMGQEVILRCVPISNHLYFYWYRQILGQKVEFLVSFYNNEISEKSEIFDDQFSVERPDGSNFTLKIRSTKLEDSAMYFCASTRYQETQYFGPGTRLLVL.

V is TRBV7-2 and J is TRBJ2-5, with 9 bases matching TRBD1. J was trimmed by 7 bases and V by 6 bases; bases with no gene match: 6. Germline values: CDR1 SGHTA, CDR2 FQGNSA. This CDR3 is 13 amino acids long. The CDR3 is CASSSGQGLTQYF. CDR3 in DNA: TGTGCCAGCAGTTCGGGACAGGGATTGACCCAGTACTTC.

This clone was observed a few times. V gene TRBV6-5 combines with J gene TRBJ1-2, with 11 bases lining up with TRBD1. Germline V gene data show CDR1 as MNHEY and CDR2 as SVGAGI. V gave up 1 base and J gave up 7 bases; unmatched junction bases: 8. This CDR3 is built from 16 residues. The CDR3 loop is CASSYLDRGRLSGYTF. As DNA, the CDR3 is TGTGCCAGCAGTTACTTGGACAGGGGGCGCCTCTCTGGCTACACCTTC.

The rearrangement uses TRBV28 and TRBJ2-3; D call uncertain. The V gene's germline CDR1 is MDHEN and CDR2 SYDVKM. The CDR3 loop spans 15 amino acids. The V end was cut by 4 bases, the J end by 1 base, with 12 bases between. This chain's CDR3 is CASSSKAVGTDTQYF. Written as DNA, the CDR3 is TGTGCCAGCAGTTCCAAAGCTGTTGGCACAGATACGCAGTATTTT.

The gene calls are TRBV5-4 and TRBJ1-2, with D possibly TRBD1 on 6 matching bases. With 5 bases removed from V and 10 bases from J, the gap between germline ends came to 15 bases. The CDR3 is 12 residues long. Germline assignment: CDR1 SGHNT and CDR2 YYREEE (reference sequence). Here the CDR3 DNA reads TGTGCCAGCAGGTGGGACAATGAGGTCTACACCTTC. Translation: CASRWDNEVYTF.

This chain links TRBV19 with TRBJ2-3, with no clear D. Deletions cut 6 bases from V and 7 bases from J, with 11 bases between. The CDR3 spans 12 residues. Germline V gene sequence: CDR1 LNHDA, CDR2 SQIVND (reference sequence). CDR3 nucleotide sequence: TGTGCCAGTAGCCAGACTCAGCATACGCAGTATTTT. Amino acids: CASSQTQHTQYF. Full variable domain (remainder filled in from reference TRBV19 and TRBJ2-3): DGGITQSPKYLFRKEGQNVTLSCEQNLNHDAMYWYRQDPGQGLRLIYYSQIVNDFQKGDIAEGYSVSREKKESFPLTVTSAQKNPTAFYLCASSQTQHTQYFGPGTRLTVL.

The chain joins TRBV5-4 to TRBJ2-5; unclear D gene. The CDR3 contains 15 residues. Germline CDR1 SGHNT, CDR2 YYREEE (reference sequence). Trimming removed 1 base from V and 2 bases from J, with 12 bases in between. The chain's CDR3 is CASSLSGRLQETQYF. For the CDR3, the DNA is TGTGCCAGCAGCTTGTCAGGCAGGCTGCAAGAGACCCAGTACTTC.